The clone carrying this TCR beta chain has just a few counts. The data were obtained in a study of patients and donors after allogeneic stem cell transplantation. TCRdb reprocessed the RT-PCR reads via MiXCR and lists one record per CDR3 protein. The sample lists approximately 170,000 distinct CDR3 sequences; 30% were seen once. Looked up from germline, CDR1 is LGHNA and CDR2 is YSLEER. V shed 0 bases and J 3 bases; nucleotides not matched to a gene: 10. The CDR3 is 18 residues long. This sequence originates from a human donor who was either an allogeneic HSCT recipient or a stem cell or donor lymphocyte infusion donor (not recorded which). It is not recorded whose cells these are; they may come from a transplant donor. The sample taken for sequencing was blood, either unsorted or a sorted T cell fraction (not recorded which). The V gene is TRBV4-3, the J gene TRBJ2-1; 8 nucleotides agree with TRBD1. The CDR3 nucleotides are TGCGCCAGCAGCCAAGATAAGGGGTGGGACAGGAGCTACAATGAGCAGTTCTTC. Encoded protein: CASSQDKGWDRSYNEQFF.